This record looks at one T cell receptor beta chain sequence and its context. The source of the sample is a study of radiotherapy plus CTLA-4 blockade in lung cancer. The wider study: In about 20% of patients, objective responses were seen; 31% had disease control.

Assay used: immunoSEQ multiplex PCR; TCRdb lists only in-frame clones, some missing. The table includes fewer than 35,000 clones, roughly three quarters detected once. The ends were cut back, 6 bases at V and 4 bases at J, with 15 bases in the middle. CDR1 and CDR2 (germline): MNHNY, SVGAGI (reference sequence). The CDR3 contains 14 residues. This chain connects TRBV6-6 to TRBJ1-1; D is possibly TRBD1 (6 bases). This receptor was obtained from a human donor with non-small cell lung cancer that progressed on radiotherapy plus ipilimumab. The sequencing used peripheral blood, collected from a patient treated with radiotherapy plus ipilimumab. The CDR3: CASSPNGGATEAFF. DNA for the CDR3: TGTGCCAGCAGCCCGAACGGGGGGGCCACTGAAGCTTTCTTT.